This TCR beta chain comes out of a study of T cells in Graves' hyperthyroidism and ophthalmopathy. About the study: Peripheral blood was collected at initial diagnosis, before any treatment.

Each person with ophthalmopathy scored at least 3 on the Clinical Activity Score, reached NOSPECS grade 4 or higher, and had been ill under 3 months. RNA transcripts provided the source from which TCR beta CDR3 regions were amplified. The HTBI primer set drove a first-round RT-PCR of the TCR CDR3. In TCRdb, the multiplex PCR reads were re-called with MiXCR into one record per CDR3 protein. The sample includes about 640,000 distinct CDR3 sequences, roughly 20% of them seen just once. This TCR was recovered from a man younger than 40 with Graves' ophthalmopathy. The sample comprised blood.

The CDR3 DNA reads TGTGCCAGCAGCCAAAGTCGCGGCACAGATACGCAGTATTTT. It codes for CASSQSRGTDTQYF. The chain has TRBV14 and TRBJ2-3, with D uncertain. The CDR3 totals 14 residues. CDR1 and CDR2 from the germline V gene are SGHDN and FVKESK. The germline V and J ends were trimmed by 2 bases and 1 base, with 7 bases remaining between them.